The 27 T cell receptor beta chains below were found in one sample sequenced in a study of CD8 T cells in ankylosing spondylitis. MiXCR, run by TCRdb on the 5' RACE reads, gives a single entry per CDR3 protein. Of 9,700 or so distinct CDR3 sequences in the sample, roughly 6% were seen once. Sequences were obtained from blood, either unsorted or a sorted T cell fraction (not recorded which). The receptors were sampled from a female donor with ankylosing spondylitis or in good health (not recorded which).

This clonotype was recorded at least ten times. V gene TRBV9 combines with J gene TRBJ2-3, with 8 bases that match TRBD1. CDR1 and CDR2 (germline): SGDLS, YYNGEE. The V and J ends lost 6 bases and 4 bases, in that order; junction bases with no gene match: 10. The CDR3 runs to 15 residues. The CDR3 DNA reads TGTGCCAGCACCCGAACAGGGGGTACCTCAGATACGCAGTATTTT. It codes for CASTRTGGTSDTQYF.

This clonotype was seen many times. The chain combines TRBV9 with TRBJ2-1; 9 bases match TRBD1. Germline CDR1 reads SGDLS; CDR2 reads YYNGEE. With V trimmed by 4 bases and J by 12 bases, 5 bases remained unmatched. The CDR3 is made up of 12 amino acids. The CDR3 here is CASSTTGGRQFF. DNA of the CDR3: TGTGCCAGCAGCACGACAGGGGGGAGGCAGTTCTTC.

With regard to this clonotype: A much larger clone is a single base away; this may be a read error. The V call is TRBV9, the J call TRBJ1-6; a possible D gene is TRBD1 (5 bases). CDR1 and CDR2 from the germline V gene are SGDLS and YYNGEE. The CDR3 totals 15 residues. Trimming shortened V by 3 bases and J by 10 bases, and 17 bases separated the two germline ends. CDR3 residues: CASSGVGRVGSPLHF. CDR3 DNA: TGTGCCAGCAGCGGAGTGGGCAGGGTAGGATCACCCCTCCACTTT.

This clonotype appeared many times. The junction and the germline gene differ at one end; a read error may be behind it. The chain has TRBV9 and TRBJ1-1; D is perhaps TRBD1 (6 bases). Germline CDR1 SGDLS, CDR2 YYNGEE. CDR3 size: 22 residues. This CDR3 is CASSLSGGAGPGFTSRNAEAFF. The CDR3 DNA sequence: TGTGCCAGCAGCTTGTCCGGGGGCGCGGGTCCCGGATTCACATCCCGGAACGCTGAAGCTTTCTTT.

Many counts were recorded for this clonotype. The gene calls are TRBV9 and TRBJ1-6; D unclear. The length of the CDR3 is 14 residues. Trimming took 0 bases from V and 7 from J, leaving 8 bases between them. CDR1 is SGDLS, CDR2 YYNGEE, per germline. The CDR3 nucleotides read TGTGCCAGCAGCGTAGGGTCTGGGAATTCACCCCTCCACTTT. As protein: CASSVGSGNSPLHF.

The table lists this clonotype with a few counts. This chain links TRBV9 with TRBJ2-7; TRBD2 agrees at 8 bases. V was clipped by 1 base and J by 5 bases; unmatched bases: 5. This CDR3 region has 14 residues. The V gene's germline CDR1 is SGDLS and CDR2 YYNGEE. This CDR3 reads CASSVQGTRDEQYF. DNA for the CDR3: TGTGCCAGCAGCGTACAGGGGACTAGGGACGAGCAGTACTTC.

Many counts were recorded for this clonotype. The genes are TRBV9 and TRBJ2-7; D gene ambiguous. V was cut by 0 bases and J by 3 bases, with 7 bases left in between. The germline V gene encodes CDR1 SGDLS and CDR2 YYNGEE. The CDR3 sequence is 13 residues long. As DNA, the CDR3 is TGTGCCAGCAGCGTAGGAGGTCTCTACGAGCAGTACTTC. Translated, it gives CASSVGGLYEQYF.

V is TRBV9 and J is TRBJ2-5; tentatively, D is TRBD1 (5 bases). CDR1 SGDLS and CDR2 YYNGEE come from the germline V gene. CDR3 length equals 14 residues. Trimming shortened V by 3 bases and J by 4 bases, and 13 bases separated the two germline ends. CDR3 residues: CASSGQIVSETQYF. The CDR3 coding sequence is TGTGCCAGCAGCGGACAGATTGTCTCAGAGACCCAGTACTTC.

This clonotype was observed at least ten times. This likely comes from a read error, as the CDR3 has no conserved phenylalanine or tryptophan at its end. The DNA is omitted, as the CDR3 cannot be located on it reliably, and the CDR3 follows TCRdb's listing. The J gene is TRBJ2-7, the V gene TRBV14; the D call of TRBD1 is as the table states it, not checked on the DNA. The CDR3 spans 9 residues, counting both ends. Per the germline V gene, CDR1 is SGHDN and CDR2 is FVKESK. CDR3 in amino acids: CASNRLKGI.

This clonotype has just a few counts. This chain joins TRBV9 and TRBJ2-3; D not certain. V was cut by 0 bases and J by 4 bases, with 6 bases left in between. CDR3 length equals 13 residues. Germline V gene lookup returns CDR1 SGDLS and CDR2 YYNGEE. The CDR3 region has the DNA TGTGCCAGCAGCGTAGGTGGGGCAGATACGCAGTATTTT. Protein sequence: CASSVGGADTQYF.

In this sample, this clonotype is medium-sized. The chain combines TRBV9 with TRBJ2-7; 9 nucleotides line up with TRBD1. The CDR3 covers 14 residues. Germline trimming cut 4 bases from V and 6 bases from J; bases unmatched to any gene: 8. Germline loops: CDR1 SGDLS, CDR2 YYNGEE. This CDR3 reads CASSLGTGLSEQYF. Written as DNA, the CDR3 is TGTGCCAGCAGCTTGGGGACAGGGCTGAGCGAGCAGTACTTC.

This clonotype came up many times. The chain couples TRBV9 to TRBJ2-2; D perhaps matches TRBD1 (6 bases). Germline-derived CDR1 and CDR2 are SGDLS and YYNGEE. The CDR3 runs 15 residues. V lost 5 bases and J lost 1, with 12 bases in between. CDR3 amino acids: CASRSDRLNTGELFF. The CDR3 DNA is TGTGCCAGCAGATCCGACAGGTTGAACACCGGGGAGCTGTTTTTT.

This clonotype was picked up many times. As DNA, the CDR3 is TGTGCCAGCAGCGTAGAAAGCATCGGCCAGCCCCAGCATTTT. Translating it yields CASSVESIGQPQHF. The J gene is TRBJ1-5, the V gene TRBV9; D gene uncertain. Per germline, CDR1 SGDLS and CDR2 YYNGEE. The CDR3 spans 14 residues. Between the trimmed V and J ends, which lost 0 bases and 7 bases, there was a span of 11 bases. Full variable domain (remainder filled in from reference TRBV9 and TRBJ1-5): DSGVTQTPKHLITATGQRVTLRCSPRSGDLSVYWYQQSLDQGLQFLIQYYNGEERAKGNILERFSAQQFPDLHSELNLSSLELGDSALYFCASSVESIGQPQHFGDGTRLSIL.

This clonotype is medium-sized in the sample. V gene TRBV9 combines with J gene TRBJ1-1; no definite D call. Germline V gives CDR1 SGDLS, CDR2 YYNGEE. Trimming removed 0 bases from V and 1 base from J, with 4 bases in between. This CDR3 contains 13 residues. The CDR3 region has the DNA TGTGCCAGCAGCGTAGTACCGAACACTGAAGCTTTCTTT. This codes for CASSVVPNTEAFF.

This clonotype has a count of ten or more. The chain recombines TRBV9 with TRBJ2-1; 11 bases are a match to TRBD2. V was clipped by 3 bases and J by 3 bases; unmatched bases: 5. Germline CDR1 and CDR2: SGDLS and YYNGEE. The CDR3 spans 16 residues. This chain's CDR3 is CASSAKLAGDYNEQFF. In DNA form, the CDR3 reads TGTGCCAGCAGCGCCAAACTAGCGGGGGACTACAATGAGCAGTTCTTC.

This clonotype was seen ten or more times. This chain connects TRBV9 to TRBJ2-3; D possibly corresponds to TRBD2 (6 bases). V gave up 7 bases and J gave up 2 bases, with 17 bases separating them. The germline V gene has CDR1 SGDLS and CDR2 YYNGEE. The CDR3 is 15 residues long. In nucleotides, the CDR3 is TGTGCCAGCGGAGGGGCAGTAGTCCACACAGATACGCAGTATTTT. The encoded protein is CASGGAVVHTDTQYF.

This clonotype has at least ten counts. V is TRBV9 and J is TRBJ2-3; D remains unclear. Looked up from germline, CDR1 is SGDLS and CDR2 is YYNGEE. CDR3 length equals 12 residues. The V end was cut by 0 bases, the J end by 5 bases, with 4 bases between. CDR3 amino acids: CASSVGQDTQYF. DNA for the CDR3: TGTGCCAGCAGCGTAGGGCAAGATACGCAGTATTTT. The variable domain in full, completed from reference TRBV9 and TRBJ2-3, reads DSGVTQTPKHLITATGQRVTLRCSPRSGDLSVYWYQQSLDQGLQFLIQYYNGEERAKGNILERFSAQQFPDLHSELNLSSLELGDSALYFCASSVGQDTQYFGPGTRLTVL.

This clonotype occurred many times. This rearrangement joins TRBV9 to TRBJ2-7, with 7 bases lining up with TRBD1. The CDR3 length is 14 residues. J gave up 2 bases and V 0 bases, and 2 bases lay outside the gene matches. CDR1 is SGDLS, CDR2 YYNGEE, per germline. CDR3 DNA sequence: TGTGCCAGCAGCGTAGCCGGGACAGCCTACGAGCAGTACTTC. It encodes CASSVAGTAYEQYF.

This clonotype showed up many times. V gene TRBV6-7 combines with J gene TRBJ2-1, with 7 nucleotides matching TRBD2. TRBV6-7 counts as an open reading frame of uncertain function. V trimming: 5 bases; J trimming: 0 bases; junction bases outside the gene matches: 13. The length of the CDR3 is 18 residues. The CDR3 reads CASSLLGTTPSSYNEQFF. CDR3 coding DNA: TGTGCCAGCAGTCTTCTCGGGACTACCCCGAGCTCCTACAATGAGCAGTTCTTC.

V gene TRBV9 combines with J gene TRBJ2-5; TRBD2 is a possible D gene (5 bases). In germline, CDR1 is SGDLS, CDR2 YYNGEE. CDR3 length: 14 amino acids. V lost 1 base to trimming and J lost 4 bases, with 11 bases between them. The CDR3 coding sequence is TGTGCCAGCAGCGTATCCGGGGAAGGAGAGACCCAGTACTTC. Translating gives CASSVSGEGETQYF. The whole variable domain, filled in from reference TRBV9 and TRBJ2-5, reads DSGVTQTPKHLITATGQRVTLRCSPRSGDLSVYWYQQSLDQGLQFLIQYYNGEERAKGNILERFSAQQFPDLHSELNLSSLELGDSALYFCASSVSGEGETQYFGPGTRLLVL.

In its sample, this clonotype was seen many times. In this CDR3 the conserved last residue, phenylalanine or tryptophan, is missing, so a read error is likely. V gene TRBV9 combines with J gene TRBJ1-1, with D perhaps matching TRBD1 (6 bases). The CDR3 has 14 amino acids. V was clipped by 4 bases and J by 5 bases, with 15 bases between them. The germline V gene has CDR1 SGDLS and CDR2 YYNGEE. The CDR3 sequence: CASSRRGFGTEAFL. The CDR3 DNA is TGTGCCAGCAGCCGCAGGGGCTTTGGGACTGAAGCTTTCCTT.

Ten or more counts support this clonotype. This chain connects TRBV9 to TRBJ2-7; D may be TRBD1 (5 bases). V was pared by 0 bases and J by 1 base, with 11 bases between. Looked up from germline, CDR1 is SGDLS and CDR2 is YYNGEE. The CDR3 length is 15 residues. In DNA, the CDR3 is TGTGCCAGCAGCGTAGGGCCAGGGCTTTCCTACGAGCAGTACTTC. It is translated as CASSVGPGLSYEQYF. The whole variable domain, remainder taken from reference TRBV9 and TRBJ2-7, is DSGVTQTPKHLITATGQRVTLRCSPRSGDLSVYWYQQSLDQGLQFLIQYYNGEERAKGNILERFSAQQFPDLHSELNLSSLELGDSALYFCASSVGPGLSYEQYFGPGTRLTVT.

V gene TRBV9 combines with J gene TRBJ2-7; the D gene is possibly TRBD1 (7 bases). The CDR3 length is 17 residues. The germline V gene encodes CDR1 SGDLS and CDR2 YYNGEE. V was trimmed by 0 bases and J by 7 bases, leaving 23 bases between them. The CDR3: CASSVAGAGQSLREQYF. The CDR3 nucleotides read TGTGCCAGCAGCGTAGCGGGGGCGGGACAGAGCTTGAGGGAGCAGTACTTC.

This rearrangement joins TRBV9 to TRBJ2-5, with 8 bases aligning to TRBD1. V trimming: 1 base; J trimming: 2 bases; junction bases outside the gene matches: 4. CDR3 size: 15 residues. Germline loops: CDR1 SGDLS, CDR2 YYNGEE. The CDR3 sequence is CASSVKDRGQETQYF. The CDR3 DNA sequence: TGTGCCAGCAGCGTAAAAGACAGGGGTCAAGAGACCCAGTACTTC.

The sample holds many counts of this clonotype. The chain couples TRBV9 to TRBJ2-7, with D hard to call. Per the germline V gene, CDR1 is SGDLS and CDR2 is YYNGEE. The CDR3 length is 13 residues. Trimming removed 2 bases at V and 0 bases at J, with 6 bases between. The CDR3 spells CASSVTDSYEQYF. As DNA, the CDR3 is TGTGCCAGCAGCGTTACGGACTCCTACGAGCAGTACTTC.

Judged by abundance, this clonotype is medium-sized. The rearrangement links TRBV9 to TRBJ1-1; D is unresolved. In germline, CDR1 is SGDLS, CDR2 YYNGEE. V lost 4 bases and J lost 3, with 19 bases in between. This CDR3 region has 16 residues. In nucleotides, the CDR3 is TGTGCCAGCAGCTCATCAACCCGGGGTGGAGACACTGAAGCTTTCTTT. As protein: CASSSSTRGGDTEAFF.

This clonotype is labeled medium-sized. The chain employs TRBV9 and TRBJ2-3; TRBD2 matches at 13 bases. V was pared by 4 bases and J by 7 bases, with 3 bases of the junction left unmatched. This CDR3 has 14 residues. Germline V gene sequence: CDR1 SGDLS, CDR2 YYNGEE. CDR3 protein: CASSPTSGGNTQYF. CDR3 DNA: TGTGCCAGCAGCCCGACTAGCGGGGGGAATACGCAGTATTTT.